The rows below give T cell receptor beta chains drawn from one sample of a study of blood T cell repertoires in COVID-19. Clones were read by immunoSEQ multiplex PCR, and TCRdb kept only the in-frame ones, dropping some. The data hold roughly 360,000 clones, with over 75% observed a single time. What was sequenced was PBMCs or T cells enriched from blood (not recorded which). The receptors were sampled from a man under 40 who had recovered from COVID-19. Each CDR3 is given without its conserved first and last residue. Each record gives: clone size, J gene, V gene, CDR3 protein. Clone size appears in some rows only: once, few, many, or a class for an expanded clone.

clone size: .
J gene: TRBJ2-2
V gene: TRBV19
CDR3 protein: ASSIVLLGGNTGELF

clone size: .
J gene: TRBJ2-1
V gene: TRBV7-9
CDR3 protein: ASSLASGRVDNEQF

clone size: .
J gene: TRBJ2-5
V gene: TRBV27
CDR3 protein: ASTRVPQETQY

clone size: .
J gene: TRBJ1-2
V gene: TRBV9
CDR3 protein: ASSYTQRYGYT

clone size: .
J gene: TRBJ1-2
V gene: TRBV14
CDR3 protein: ASSQSRGTGGYT

clone size: .
J gene: TRBJ1-1
V gene: TRBV18
CDR3 protein: ASSRAGVNTEAF

clone size: .
J gene: TRBJ2-2
V gene: TRBV2
CDR3 protein: ASSGQGIHTGELF

clone size: .
J gene: TRBJ2-3
V gene: TRBV7-3
CDR3 protein: ASSHRGGLTDTQY

clone size: .
J gene: TRBJ1-6
V gene: TRBV12-3/TRBV12-4
CDR3 protein: ASSLGGSPLH

clone size: few
J gene: TRBJ1-2
V gene: TRBV12-3/TRBV12-4
CDR3 protein: ASSLDTNYGYT